One sample yielded the 7 T cell receptor beta chains listed below, sequenced in a study of T cell responses to AZD1222 COVID-19 vaccine. Sequencing was performed with immunoSEQ multiplex PCR; in TCRdb, only in-frame clones are kept and a portion is missing. The sample gives over 45,000 clones, roughly 80% of which show up once; around 7% is in the top ten. This specimen was peripheral blood, taken on day 0 of AZD1222 vaccination. The receptor source for this set is an adult in good health.

V gene TRBV11-3 combines with J gene TRBJ2-5; 8 bases align to TRBD2. Per the germline V gene, CDR1 is SGHNT and CDR2 is YENEEA. V lost 5 bases to trimming and J lost 3 bases; unmatched junction nucleotides: 8. The CDR3 is 15 residues long. The CDR3 nucleotides are TGTGCCAGCAGCAGTAGGACGGGAGGGGAAGAGACCCAGTACTTC. Translation: CASSSRTGGEETQYF. Full variable domain (missing parts from reference TRBV11-3 and TRBJ2-5): EAGVVQSPRYKIIEKKQPVAFWCNPISGHNTLYWYLQNLGQGPELLIRYENEEAVDDSQLPKDRFSAERLKGVDSTLKIQPAELGDSAVYLCASSSRTGGEETQYFGPGTRLLVL.

The chain carries TRBV9 and TRBJ1-3, with 7 bases matching TRBD1. With 1 base clipped from V and 4 bases from J, the junction kept 5 bases outside the gene matches. There are 15 residues in the CDR3. The germline CDR1 and CDR2 sequences are SGDLS and YYNGEE. The CDR3 spells CASSVTGDWGNTIYF. The CDR3, as DNA: TGTGCCAGCAGCGTAACAGGGGATTGGGGAAACACCATATATTTT.

J is TRBJ2-2 and V is TRBV7-2; weak D call: TRBD1 (5 bases). Per germline, CDR1 SGHTA and CDR2 FQGNSA. This CDR3 spans 13 amino acids. Between the trimmed V and J ends, which lost 7 bases and 4 bases, there was a span of 10 bases. The CDR3: CASTPQGTGELFF. The CDR3 DNA sequence: TGTGCCAGCACCCCTCAGGGCACCGGGGAGCTGTTTTTT. Using reference TRBV7-2 and TRBJ2-2 for the parts outside the CDR3, the full variable domain is GAGVSQSPSNKVTEKGKDVELRCDPISGHTALYWYRQSLGQGLEFLIYFQGNSAPDKSGLPSDRFSAERTGGSVSTLTIQRTQQEDSAVYLCASTPQGTGELFFGEGSRLTVL.

The chain joins TRBV28 to TRBJ1-4, with 10 bases matching TRBD1. This CDR3 has 15 residues. Germline V gene sequence: CDR1 MDHEN, CDR2 SYDVKM. Trimming cost V 5 bases and J 7 bases; bases outside gene matches: 7. Here the CDR3 DNA reads TGTGCCAGCAGTACGACCGGGACAGGGGCTGAAAAACTGTTTTTT. It yields the protein CASSTTGTGAEKLFF.

This sequence joins TRBV28 and TRBJ1-2; D unresolved. In germline, CDR1 is MDHEN, CDR2 SYDVKM. The CDR3 spans 11 residues. V lost 5 bases and J 8 bases, leaving 9 bases between the germline ends. The CDR3 sequence: CASSVRGGYTF. The CDR3 DNA reads as TGTGCCAGCAGTGTCCGAGGAGGCTACACCTTC.

The CDR3 sequence is CASSQDAYRAGPPMNTEAFF. Here the CDR3 DNA reads TGCGCCAGCAGCCAAGACGCCTACCGGGCAGGGCCCCCTATGAACACTGAAGCTTTCTTT. The chain recombines TRBV4-1 with TRBJ1-1; possible D gene TRBD1, 5 bases. CDR3 length equals 20 residues. The germline V gene encodes CDR1 MGHRA and CDR2 YSYEKL. V lost 0 bases and J 0 bases, leaving 23 bases between the germline ends.

V and J are TRBV28 and TRBJ1-1; D uncertain. This CDR3 has 12 residues. Trimming stripped 7 bases from V and 7 bases from J, with 13 bases between. Germline V gene lookup returns CDR1 MDHEN and CDR2 SYDVKM. CDR3 protein: CASIQGQSEAFF. The CDR3 region has the DNA TGTGCCAGCATCCAAGGGCAGAGTGAAGCTTTCTTT.